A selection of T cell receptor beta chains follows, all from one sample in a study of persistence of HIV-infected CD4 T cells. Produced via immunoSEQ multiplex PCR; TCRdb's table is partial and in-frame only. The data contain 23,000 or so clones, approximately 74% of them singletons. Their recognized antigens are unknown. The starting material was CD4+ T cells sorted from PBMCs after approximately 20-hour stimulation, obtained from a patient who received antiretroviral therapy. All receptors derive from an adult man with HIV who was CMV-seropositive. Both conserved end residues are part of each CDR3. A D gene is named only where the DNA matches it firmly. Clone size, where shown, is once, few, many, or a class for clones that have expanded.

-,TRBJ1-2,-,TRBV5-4,TGTGCCAGCAGCTCTGACGGACTCTATGGCTACACCTTC,CASSSDGLYGYTF
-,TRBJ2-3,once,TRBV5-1,TGCGCCAGCAGCCGCCCCCAGGGGACCACAGATACGCAGTATTTT,CASSRPQGTTDTQYF
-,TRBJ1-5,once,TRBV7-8,TGTGCCAGCAGACCCGACGAGAAGAGCAATCAGCCCCAGCATTTT,CASRPDEKSNQPQHF
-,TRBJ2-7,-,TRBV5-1,TGCGCCAGCAGGGTCCGCCTCTCCATTCCTGGGAGTCGGACTTTTGATGAGCAGTACTTC,CASRVRLSIPGSRTFDEQYF
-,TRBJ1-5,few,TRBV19,TGTGCCAGTAGTCGCGGGGATCAGCCCCAGCATTTT,CASSRGDQPQHF
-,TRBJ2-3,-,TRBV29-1,TGCAGCGTGGATACAGGGAGGACAGATACGCAGTATTTT,CSVDTGRTDTQYF
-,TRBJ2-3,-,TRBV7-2,TGTGCCAGCAGCGAGAAAACAGTGGCAGATACGCAGTATTTT,CASSEKTVADTQYF
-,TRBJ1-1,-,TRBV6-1,TGTGCCAGCAGTGAAGAGGGGGGGACTGGTTTCTTT,CASSEEGGTGFF
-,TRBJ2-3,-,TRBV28,TGTGCCAGCAGGTCAGGTGGAGATACGCAGTATTTT,CASRSGGDTQYF
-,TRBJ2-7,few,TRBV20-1,TGCAGTGCTAAACAGATTTACGAGCAGTACTTC,CSAKQIYEQYF
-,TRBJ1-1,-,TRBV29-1,TGCAGCGTTGGGGAGGTCAACACTGAAGCTTTCTTT,CSVGEVNTEAFF
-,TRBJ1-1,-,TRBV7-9,TGTGCCAGCAGCATCACATCCGCCATGAACACTGAAGCTTTCTTT,CASSITSAMNTEAFF
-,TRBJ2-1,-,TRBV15,TGTGCCACCAGCTGGGGAAGGGTTGGGTTGCAGTTCTTC,CATSWGRVGLQFF
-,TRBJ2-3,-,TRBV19,TGTGCCAGTAGTACGCAGGGAACAGATACGCAGTATTTT,CASSTQGTDTQYF
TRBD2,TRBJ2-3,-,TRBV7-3,TGTGCCAGCAGCTTATTGGGGGGGACAGATACGCAGTATTTT,CASSLLGGTDTQYF
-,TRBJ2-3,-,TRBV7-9,TGTGCCAGCATCCGTAGGGGGACGGAAGCAGATACGCAGTATTTT,CASIRRGTEADTQYF
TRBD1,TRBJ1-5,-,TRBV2,TGTGCCAGCAGTACACTCCGGGACAGCCAGCATTTT,CASSTLRDSQHF